The 14 T cell receptor beta chains in this list originate from one sample, sequenced in a study of cytomegalovirus exposure and HLA in healthy donors. Researchers ran the PCR with 60 Vbeta and 13 Jbeta primers. Clones were read by immunoSEQ multiplex PCR, and TCRdb kept only the in-frame ones, dropping some. This table has approximately 190,000 clones, 82% appearing once. The specimen sequenced was PBMCs. Receptors originate from a woman aged 18-29 years in good health and CMV-seronegative.

This sequence joins TRBV5-1 and TRBJ2-3; TRBD2 aligns across 8 bases. Germline CDR1 and CDR2: SGHRS and YFSETQ. V shed 5 bases and J 2 bases; nucleotides not matched to a gene: 1. CDR3 size: 13 residues. The CDR3: CASRAGVTDTQYF. CDR3 sequence (DNA): TGCGCCAGCAGAGCGGGGGTCACAGATACGCAGTATTTT.

This chain joins TRBV7-8 and TRBJ2-1; a weak D match, TRBD1 (6 bases). CDR1 is SGHVS and CDR2 is FQNEAQ in the germline V gene. Trimming stripped 8 bases from V and 8 bases from J, with 19 bases between. This CDR3 comprises 14 residues. The CDR3, as DNA: TGTGCCAGCGTAGAGGGACATTTCCTCCATGAGCAGTTCTTC. It yields the protein CASVEGHFLHEQFF. Full variable domain (remainder filled in from reference TRBV7-8 and TRBJ2-1): GAGVSQSPRYKVAKRGQDVALRCDPISGHVSLFWYQQALGQGPEFLTYFQNEAQLDKSGLPSDRFFAERPEGSVSTLKIQRTQQEDSAVYLCASVEGHFLHEQFFGPGTRLTVL.

The chain recombines TRBV27 with TRBJ2-7; 13 bases are a match to TRBD2. The CDR3 spans 18 residues. Per germline, CDR1 MNHEY and CDR2 SMNVEV (reference sequence). V was pared by 2 bases and J by 2 bases, with 9 bases of the junction left unmatched. The CDR3 DNA follows: TGTGCCAGCAGTTTACTGACAGCCGGGACTAGCGGGGCCTACGAGCAGTACTTC. Translated: CASSLLTAGTSGAYEQYF.

The chain links TRBV18 to TRBJ1-6; D is possibly TRBD1 (5 bases). The CDR3 sequence is 15 residues long. V was trimmed by 6 bases and J by 9 bases, leaving 18 bases between them. The V gene's germline CDR1 is KGHSH and CDR2 LQKENI. The CDR3 region is CASSPSGSDSSPLHF. The CDR3 DNA is TGTGCCAGCTCCCCGTCAGGGTCTGATAGTTCACCCCTCCACTTT.

This clone was found a few times. The rearrangement uses TRBV5-4 and TRBJ2-7, with 9 bases identical to TRBD1. Germline V CDR1 and CDR2: SGHNT, YYREEE (reference sequence). The trim removed 4 bases at V and 3 bases at J, leaving 11 bases unmatched. The CDR3 consists of 16 residues. CDR3 DNA sequence: TGTGCCAGCAGCCTGAATCCGGGACAGGGAAACTACGAGCAGTACTTC. Protein product: CASSLNPGQGNYEQYF. The whole variable domain, remainder taken from reference TRBV5-4 and TRBJ2-7, is ETGVTQSPTHLIKTRGQQVTLRCSSQSGHNTVSWYQQALGQGPQFIFQYYREEENGRGNFPPRFSGLQFPNYSSELNVNALELDDSALYLCASSLNPGQGNYEQYFGPGTRLTVT.

This chain uses TRBV2 with TRBJ2-3; 10 nucleotides line up with TRBD2. Per germline, CDR1 SNHLY and CDR2 FYNNEI. The CDR3 contains 14 residues. The V and J ends lost 6 bases and 4 bases, in that order; junction bases with no gene match: 4. The CDR3 bases are TGTGCCAGCAGGGCGGGACTAGCGTCAGATACGCAGTATTTT. Its protein product is CASRAGLASDTQYF.

In nucleotides, the CDR3 is TGCAGCGTTACAGGGGGCTTATTGAACACTGAAGCTTTCTTT. It specifies CSVTGGLLNTEAFF. The V call is TRBV29-1, the J call TRBJ1-1, with 9 nucleotides matching TRBD1. Germline V gene data show CDR1 as SQVTM and CDR2 as ANQGSEA. Trimming removed 5 bases from V and 0 bases from J; junction bases left unmatched: 4. The CDR3 contains 14 residues.

This chain connects TRBV28 to TRBJ2-7; 7 positions agree with TRBD1. With 6 bases clipped from V and 12 bases from J, the junction kept 14 bases outside the gene matches. Germline lookup yields CDR1 MDHEN and CDR2 SYDVKM. This CDR3 contains 13 residues. The CDR3 reads CASSPWTGLVGYF. The CDR3 DNA reads as TGTGCCAGCAGCCCCTGGACAGGCCTTGTCGGGTACTTC.

This clone has just one count. The chain couples TRBV18 to TRBJ1-1, with D perhaps matching TRBD1 (5 bases). Germline V gives CDR1 KGHSH, CDR2 LQKENI. V lost 6 bases and J 6 bases, leaving 14 bases between the germline ends. This CDR3 is 13 amino acids long. The CDR3 spells CASSSARDSEAFF. CDR3 DNA sequence: TGTGCCAGCTCGTCAGCGCGGGACTCTGAAGCTTTCTTT.

The J gene is TRBJ2-2, the V gene TRBV19; possibly TRBD1 for D (5 bases). The CDR3 covers 14 residues. Trimming shortened V by 7 bases and J by 4 bases, and 13 bases separated the two germline ends. CDR1 is LNHDA, CDR2 SQIVND, per germline (reference sequence). The DNA for the CDR3 is TGTGCCAGTACCCACGGACACAGCACCGGGGAGCTGTTTTTT. Translated, it gives CASTHGHSTGELFF. The full variable domain, its missing parts supplied by reference TRBV19 and TRBJ2-2, is DGGITQSPKYLFRKEGQNVTLSCEQNLNHDAMYWYRQDPGQGLRLIYYSQIVNDFQKGDIAEGYSVSREKKESFPLTVTSAQKNPTAFYLCASTHGHSTGELFFGEGSRLTVL.

V gene TRBV7-2 combines with J gene TRBJ1-1, with 9 bases matching TRBD1. With V trimmed by 6 bases and J by 4 bases, 9 bases remained unmatched. The CDR3 runs to 15 residues. Germline lookup yields CDR1 SGHTA and CDR2 FQGNSA. The CDR3 sequence is CASSSYRGQSTEAFF. Written as DNA, the CDR3 is TGTGCCAGCAGTTCATACAGGGGGCAGAGCACTGAAGCTTTCTTT.

The V and J genes are TRBV4-1 and TRBJ1-2; 8 bases align to TRBD1. V trimming: 2 bases; J trimming: 4 bases; junction bases outside the gene matches: 6. CDR3 length: 15 amino acids. CDR1 is MGHRA, CDR2 YSYEKL, per germline. CDR3 coding DNA: TGCGCCAGCAGCCAATTGACAGGGGAGGGCTATGGCTACACCTTC. As protein: CASSQLTGEGYGYTF.

V gene TRBV7-9 combines with J gene TRBJ1-5; D is unresolved. This CDR3 spans 16 amino acids. The germline V gene encodes CDR1 SEHNR and CDR2 FQNEAQ (reference sequence). V shed 3 bases and J shed 7 bases, with 19 bases lying between them. The CDR3 DNA sequence: TGTGCCAGCAGCTTCGAGTCCTCCTTTGTTTGGCAGCCCCAGCATTTT. Its translation: CASSFESSFVWQPQHF.

The chain recombines TRBV7-9 with TRBJ1-4, with 8 bases that match TRBD1. Trimming cost V 1 base and J 5 bases; bases outside gene matches: 3. The CDR3 runs to 15 residues. The germline CDR1 and CDR2 sequences are SEHNR and FQNEAQ (reference sequence). CDR3 sequence reads: CASSLGQGANEKLFF. The DNA of the CDR3 is TGTGCCAGCAGCTTAGGGCAGGGGGCAAATGAAAAACTGTTTTTT.